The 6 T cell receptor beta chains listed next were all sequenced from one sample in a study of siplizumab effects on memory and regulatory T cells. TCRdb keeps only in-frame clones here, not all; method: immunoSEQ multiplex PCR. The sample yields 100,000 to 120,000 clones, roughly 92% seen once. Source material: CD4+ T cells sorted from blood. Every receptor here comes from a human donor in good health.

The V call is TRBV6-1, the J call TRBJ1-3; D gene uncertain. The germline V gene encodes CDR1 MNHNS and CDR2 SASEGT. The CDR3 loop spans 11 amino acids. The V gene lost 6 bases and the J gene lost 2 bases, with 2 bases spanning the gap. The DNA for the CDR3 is TGTGCCAGCAGCGCTGGAAACACCATATATTTT. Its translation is CASSAGNTIYF.

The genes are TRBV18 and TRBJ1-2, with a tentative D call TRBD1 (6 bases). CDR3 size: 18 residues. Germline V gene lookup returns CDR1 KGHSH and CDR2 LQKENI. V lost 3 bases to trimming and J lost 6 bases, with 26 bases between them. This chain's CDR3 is CASSPAGAGELGGHGYTF. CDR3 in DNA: TGTGCCAGCTCACCGGCCGGGGCAGGGGAGTTAGGTGGTCATGGCTACACCTTC.

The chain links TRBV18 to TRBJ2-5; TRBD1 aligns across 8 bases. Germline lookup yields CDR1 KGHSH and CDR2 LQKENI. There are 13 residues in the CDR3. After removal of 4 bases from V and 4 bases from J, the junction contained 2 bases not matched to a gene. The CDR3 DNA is TGTGCCAGCTCACTTGGACAGGGAGAGACCCAGTACTTC. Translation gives CASSLGQGETQYF.

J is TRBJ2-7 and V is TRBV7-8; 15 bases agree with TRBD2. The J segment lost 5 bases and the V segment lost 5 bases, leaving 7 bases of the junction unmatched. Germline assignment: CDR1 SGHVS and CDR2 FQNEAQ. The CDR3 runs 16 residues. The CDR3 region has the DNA TGTGCCAGCAGCCCCAGGACTAGCGGGAGGGAGAACGAGCAGTACTTC. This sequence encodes CASSPRTSGRENEQYF. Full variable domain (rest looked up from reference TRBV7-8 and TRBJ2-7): GAGVSQSPRYKVAKRGQDVALRCDPISGHVSLFWYQQALGQGPEFLTYFQNEAQLDKSGLPSDRFFAERPEGSVSTLKIQRTQQEDSAVYLCASSPRTSGRENEQYFGPGTRLTVT.

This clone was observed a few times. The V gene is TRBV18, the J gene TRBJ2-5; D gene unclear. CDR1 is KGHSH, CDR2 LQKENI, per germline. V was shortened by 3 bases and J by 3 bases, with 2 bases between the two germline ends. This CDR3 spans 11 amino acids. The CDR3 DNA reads TGTGCCAGCTCACCGAAAGAGACCCAGTACTTC. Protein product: CASSPKETQYF.

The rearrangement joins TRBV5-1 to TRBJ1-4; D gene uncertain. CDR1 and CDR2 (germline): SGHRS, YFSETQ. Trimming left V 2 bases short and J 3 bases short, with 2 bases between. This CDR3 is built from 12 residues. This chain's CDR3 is CASSFANEKLFF. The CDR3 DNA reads TGCGCCAGCAGCTTCGCTAATGAAAAACTGTTTTTT. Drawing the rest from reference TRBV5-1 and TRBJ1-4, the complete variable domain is KAGVTQTPRYLIKTRGQQVTLSCSPISGHRSVSWYQQTPGQGLQFLFEYFSETQRNKGNFPGRFSGRQFSNSRSEMNVSTLELGDSALYLCASSFANEKLFFGSGTQLSVL.